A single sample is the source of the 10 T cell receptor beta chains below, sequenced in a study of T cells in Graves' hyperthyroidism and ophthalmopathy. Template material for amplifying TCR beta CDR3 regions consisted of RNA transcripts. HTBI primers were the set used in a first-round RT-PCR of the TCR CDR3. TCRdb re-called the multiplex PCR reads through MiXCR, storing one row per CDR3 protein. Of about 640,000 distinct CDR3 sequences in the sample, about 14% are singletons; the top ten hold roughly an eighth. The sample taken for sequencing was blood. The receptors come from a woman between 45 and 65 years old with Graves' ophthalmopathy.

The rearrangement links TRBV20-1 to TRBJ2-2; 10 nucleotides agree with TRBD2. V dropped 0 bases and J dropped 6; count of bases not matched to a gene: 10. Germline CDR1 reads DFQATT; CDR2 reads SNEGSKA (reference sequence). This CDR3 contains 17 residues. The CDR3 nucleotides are TGCAGTGCTAGAGATTTTGCGCTAGCGGGAGATGCCGGGGAGCTGTTTTTT. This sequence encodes CSARDFALAGDAGELFF.

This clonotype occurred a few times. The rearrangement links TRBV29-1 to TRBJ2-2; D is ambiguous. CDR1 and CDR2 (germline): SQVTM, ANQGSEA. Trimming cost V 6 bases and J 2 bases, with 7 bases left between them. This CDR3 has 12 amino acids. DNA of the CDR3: TGCAGCGTGGACGGAAACACCGGGGAGCTGTTTTTT. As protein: CSVDGNTGELFF.

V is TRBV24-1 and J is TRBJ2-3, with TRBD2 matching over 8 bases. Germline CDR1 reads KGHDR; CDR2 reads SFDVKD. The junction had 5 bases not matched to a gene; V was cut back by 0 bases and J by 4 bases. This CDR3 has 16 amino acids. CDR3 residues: CATSDLTSGGADTQYF. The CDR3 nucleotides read TGTGCCACCAGTGATTTGACTAGCGGAGGGGCAGATACGCAGTATTTT.

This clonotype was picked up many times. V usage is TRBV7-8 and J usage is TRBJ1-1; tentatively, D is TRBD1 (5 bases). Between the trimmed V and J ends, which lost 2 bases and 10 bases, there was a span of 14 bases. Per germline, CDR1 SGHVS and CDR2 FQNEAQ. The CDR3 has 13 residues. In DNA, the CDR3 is TGTGCCAGCAGCTTAAACGGGGGGTATGGAGCTTTCTTT. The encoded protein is CASSLNGGYGAFF. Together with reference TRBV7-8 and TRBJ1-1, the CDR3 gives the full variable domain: GAGVSQSPRYKVAKRGQDVALRCDPISGHVSLFWYQQALGQGPEFLTYFQNEAQLDKSGLPSDRFFAERPEGSVSTLKIQRTQQEDSAVYLCASSLNGGYGAFFGQGTRLTVV.

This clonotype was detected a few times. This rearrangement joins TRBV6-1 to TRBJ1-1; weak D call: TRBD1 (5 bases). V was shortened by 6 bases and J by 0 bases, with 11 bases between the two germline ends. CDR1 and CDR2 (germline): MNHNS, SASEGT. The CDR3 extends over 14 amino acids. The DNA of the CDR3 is TGTGCCAGCAGCTCTAGAGGGGTGAACACTGAAGCTTTCTTT. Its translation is CASSSRGVNTEAFF.

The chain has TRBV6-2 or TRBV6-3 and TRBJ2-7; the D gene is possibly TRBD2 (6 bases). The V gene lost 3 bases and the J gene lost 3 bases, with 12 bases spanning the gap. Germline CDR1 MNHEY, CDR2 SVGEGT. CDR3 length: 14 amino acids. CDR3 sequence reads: CASSYGGTDYEQYF. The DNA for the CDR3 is TGTGCCAGCAGTTATGGCGGGACGGACTACGAGCAGTACTTC.

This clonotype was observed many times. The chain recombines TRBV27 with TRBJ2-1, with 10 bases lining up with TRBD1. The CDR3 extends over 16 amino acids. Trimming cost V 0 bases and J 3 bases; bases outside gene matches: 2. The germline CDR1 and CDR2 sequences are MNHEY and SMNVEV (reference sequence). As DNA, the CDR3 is TGTGCCAGCAGTTTATCGGGACAGGGGATCTACAATGAGCAGTTCTTC. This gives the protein CASSLSGQGIYNEQFF.

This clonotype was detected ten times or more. This chain's CDR3 is CASSRAGMNTGELFF. In DNA, the CDR3 is TGTGCCAGCAGTAGAGCGGGGATGAACACCGGGGAGCTGTTTTTT. The chain couples TRBV27 to TRBJ2-2, with 7 bases matching TRBD2. Germline-derived CDR1 and CDR2 are MNHEY and SMNVEV (reference sequence). The CDR3 is 15 amino acids. V trimming: 5 bases; J trimming: 1 base; junction bases outside the gene matches: 4.

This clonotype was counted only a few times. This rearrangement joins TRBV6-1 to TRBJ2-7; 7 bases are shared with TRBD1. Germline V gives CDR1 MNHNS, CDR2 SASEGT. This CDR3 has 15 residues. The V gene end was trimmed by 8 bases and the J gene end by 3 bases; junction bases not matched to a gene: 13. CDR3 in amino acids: CASQRDEGAYYEQYF. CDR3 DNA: TGTGCCAGCCAAAGGGATGAGGGGGCTTACTACGAGCAGTACTTC.

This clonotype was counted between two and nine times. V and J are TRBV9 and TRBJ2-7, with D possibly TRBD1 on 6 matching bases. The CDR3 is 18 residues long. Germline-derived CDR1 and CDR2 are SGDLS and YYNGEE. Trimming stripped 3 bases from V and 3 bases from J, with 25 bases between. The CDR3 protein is CASSARPGTKDGDYEQYF. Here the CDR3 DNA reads TGTGCCAGCAGCGCCCGTCCCGGGACAAAGGATGGGGACTACGAGCAGTACTTC.